In its sample, the clone carrying this T cell receptor (beta chain) was seen a few times. Antigen: not known. The data derive from a study of CD8 T cells in ankylosing spondylitis. Study-level findings and limits: A motif in TCR beta, a set of eight highly homologous variants, appeared characteristic of ankylosing spondylitis blood. Earlier literature documents some of the motif variants in reactive arthritis synovial fluid and blood.

For TCR beta, libraries came from quantitative 5'-RACE with molecular barcodes. TCRdb used MiXCR to reprocess the 5' RACE reads, holding one entry per CDR3 protein. Of some 840,000 distinct CDR3 sequences listed, about 12% are singletons. This receptor was taken from a male donor with ankylosing spondylitis. The specimen was blood, either unsorted or a sorted T cell fraction (not recorded which).

The CDR3 DNA is TGCAGTGCGCCCTCTGCCCGGACCAGTCAAGAGACCCAGTACTTC. Its protein product is CSAPSARTSQETQYF. The V gene is TRBV20-1, the J gene TRBJ2-5; D gene uncertain. Germline-derived CDR1 and CDR2 are DFQATT and SNEGSKA (reference sequence). V lost 6 bases and J lost 2, with 19 bases in between. The CDR3 spans 15 residues.